This T cell receptor beta chain was observed in a study of glioma-infiltrating T cells after dendritic cell vaccination. Study as a whole: Patients had newly diagnosed or recurrent glioblastoma and received dendritic cell vaccines. Dendritic cell vaccine was injected intradermally three times, biweekly.

Per germline, CDR1 LGHNT and CDR2 FRNRAP. The CDR3 has 15 amino acids. Unmatched junction bases numbered 2, after V lost 0 bases and J lost 2 bases. Sequenced by immunoSEQ multiplex PCR; TCRdb stores in-frame clones only, minus some. This sample has roughly 60,000 clones; roughly 86% occur once, and the top ten carry about 9.9%. The time point is: after dendritic cell vaccination, including at tumor progression/relapse. Blood PBMC samples: pre-vaccination, two weeks post third vaccination, and at tumor progression. This sequence was found in a human donor with glioblastoma. The input for sequencing was blood, taken after dendritic cell vaccination. V gene TRBV12-5 combines with J gene TRBJ2-7; 9 nucleotides match TRBD1. The CDR3 loop is CASGLVQGAAYEQYF. The CDR3 bases are TGTGCTAGTGGTTTGGTACAGGGGGCGGCCTACGAGCAGTACTTC.